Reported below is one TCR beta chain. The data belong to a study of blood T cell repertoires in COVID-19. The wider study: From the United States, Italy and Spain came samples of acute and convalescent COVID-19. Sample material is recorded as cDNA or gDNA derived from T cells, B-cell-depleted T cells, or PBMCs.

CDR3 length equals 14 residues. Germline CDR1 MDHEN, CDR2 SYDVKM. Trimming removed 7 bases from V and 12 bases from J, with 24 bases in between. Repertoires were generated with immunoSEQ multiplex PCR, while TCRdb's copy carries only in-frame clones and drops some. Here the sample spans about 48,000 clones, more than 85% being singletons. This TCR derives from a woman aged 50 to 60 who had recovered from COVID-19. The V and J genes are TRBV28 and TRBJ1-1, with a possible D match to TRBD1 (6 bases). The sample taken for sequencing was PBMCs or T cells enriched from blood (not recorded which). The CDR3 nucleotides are TGTGCCAGCACCCCAGGGGAGGGTCGCTCCTATTCTTTCTTT. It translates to CASTPGEGRSYSFF.